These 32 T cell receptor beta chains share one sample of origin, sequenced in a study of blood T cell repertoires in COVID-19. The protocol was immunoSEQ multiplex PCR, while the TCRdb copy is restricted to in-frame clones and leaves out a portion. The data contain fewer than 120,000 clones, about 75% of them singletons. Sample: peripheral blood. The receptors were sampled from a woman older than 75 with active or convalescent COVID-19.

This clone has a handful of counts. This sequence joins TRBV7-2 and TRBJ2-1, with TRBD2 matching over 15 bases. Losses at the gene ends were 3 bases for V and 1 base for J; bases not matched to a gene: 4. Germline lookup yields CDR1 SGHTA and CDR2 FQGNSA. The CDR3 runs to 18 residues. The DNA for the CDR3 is TGTGCCAGCAGCTTGGGACTAGCGGGAGGTATATCCTACAATGAGCAGTTCTTC. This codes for CASSLGLAGGISYNEQFF.

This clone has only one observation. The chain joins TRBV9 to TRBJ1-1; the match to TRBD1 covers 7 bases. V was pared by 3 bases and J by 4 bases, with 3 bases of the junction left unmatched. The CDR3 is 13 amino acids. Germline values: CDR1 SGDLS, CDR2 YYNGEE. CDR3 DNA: TGTGCCAGCAGCGCCACAGGGGCCACTGAAGCTTTCTTT. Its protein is CASSATGATEAFF.

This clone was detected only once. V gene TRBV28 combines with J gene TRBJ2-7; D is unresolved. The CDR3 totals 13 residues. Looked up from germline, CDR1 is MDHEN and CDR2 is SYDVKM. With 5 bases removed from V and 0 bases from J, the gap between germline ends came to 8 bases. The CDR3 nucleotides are TGTGCCAGCAGTCCCCCCTTCTCCTACGAGCAGTACTTC. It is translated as CASSPPFSYEQYF.

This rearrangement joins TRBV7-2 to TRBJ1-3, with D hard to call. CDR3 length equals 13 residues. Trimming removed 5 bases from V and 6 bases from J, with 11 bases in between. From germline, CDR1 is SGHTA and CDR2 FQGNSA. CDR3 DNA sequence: TGTGCCAGCAGCCTAACGATAGAAAACACCATATATTTT. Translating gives CASSLTIENTIYF.

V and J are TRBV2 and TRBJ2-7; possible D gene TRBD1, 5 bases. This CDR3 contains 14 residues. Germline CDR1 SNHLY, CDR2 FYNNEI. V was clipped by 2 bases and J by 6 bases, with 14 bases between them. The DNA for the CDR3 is TGTGCCAGCAGTGAACGTGCCAGGGATGGCGAGCAGTACTTC. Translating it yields CASSERARDGEQYF.

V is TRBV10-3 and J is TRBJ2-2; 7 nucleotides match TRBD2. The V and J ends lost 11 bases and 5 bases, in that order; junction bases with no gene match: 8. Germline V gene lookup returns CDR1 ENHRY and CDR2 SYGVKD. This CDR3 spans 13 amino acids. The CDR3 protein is CASGGSSTGELFF. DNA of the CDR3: TGTGCCTCCGGCGGGAGCAGTACCGGGGAGCTGTTTTTT.

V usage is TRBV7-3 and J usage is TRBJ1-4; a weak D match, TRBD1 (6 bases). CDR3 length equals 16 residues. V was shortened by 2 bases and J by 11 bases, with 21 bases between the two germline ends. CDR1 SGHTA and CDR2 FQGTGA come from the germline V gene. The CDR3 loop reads CASSLPEQGGLEKLFF. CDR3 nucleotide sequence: TGTGCCAGCAGCTTACCCGAACAGGGAGGGTTGGAGAAACTGTTTTTT.

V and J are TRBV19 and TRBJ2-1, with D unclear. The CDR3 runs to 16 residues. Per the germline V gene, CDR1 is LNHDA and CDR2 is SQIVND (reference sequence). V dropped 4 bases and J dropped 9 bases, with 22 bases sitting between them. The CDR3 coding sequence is TGTGCCAGTAGTACCGCCCCGAGCCTAACCCCTGCTGAGCAGTTCTTC. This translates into CASSTAPSLTPAEQFF.

The CDR3 DNA is TGTGCCAGCAGCCAAGTCCTCAGCTCTGGAAACACCATATATTTT. Translated, it gives CASSQVLSSGNTIYF. J is TRBJ1-3 and V is TRBV4-2; no clear D. The CDR3 contains 15 residues. Germline values: CDR1 LGHNA, CDR2 YNFKEQ. V was clipped by 1 base and J by 0 bases, with 7 bases between them.

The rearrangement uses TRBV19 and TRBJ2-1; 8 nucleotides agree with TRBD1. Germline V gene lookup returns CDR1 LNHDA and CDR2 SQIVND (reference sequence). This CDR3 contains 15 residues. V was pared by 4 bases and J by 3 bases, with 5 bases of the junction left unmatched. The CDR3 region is CASSKGTGGYNEQFF. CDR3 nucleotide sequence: TGTGCCAGTAGTAAAGGGACAGGCGGCTACAATGAGCAGTTCTTC.

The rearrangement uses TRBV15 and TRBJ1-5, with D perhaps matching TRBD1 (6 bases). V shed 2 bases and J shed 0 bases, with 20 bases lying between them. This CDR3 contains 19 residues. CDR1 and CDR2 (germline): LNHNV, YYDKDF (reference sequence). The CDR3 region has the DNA TGTGCCACCAGCAGAAGAGCCGGGACAAGTTTTTATAGCAATCAGCCCCAGCATTTT. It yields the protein CATSRRAGTSFYSNQPQHF.

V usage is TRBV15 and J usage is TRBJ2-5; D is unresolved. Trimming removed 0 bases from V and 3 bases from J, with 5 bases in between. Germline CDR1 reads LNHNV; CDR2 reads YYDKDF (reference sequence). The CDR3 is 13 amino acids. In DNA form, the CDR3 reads TGTGCCACCAGCAGAGATCCCGAAGAGACCCAGTACTTC. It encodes CATSRDPEETQYF.

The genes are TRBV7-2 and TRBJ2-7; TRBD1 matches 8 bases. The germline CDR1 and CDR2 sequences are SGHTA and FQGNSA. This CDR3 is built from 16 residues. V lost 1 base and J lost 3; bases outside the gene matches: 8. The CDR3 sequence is CASSLGAGQENYEQYF. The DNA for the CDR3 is TGTGCCAGCAGCTTAGGGGCGGGACAGGAAAACTACGAGCAGTACTTC. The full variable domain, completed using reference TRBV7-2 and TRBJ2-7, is GAGVSQSPSNKVTEKGKDVELRCDPISGHTALYWYRQSLGQGLEFLIYFQGNSAPDKSGLPSDRFSAERTGGSVSTLTIQRTQQEDSAVYLCASSLGAGQENYEQYFGPGTRLTVT.

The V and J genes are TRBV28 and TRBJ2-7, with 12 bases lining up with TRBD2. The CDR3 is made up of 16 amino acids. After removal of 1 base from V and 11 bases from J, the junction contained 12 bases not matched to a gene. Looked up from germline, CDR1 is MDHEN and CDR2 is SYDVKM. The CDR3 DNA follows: TGTGCCAGCAGTTTATTTCCCCAACTACTAGCGGGGGGAGAGTACTTC. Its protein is CASSLFPQLLAGGEYF.

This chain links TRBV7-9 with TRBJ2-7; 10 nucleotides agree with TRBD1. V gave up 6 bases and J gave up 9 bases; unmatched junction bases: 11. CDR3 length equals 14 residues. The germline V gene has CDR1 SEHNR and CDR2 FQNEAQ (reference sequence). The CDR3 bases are TGTGCCAGCAGGGCCGGGACAGGGGATTCATGGCAGTACTTC. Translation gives CASRAGTGDSWQYF.

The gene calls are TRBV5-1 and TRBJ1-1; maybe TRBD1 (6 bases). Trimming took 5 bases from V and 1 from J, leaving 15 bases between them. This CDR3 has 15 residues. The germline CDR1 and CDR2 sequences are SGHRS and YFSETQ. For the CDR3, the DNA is TGCGCCAGCAGTCGAGGGACAATCAGGAACACTGAAGCTTTCTTT. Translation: CASSRGTIRNTEAFF.

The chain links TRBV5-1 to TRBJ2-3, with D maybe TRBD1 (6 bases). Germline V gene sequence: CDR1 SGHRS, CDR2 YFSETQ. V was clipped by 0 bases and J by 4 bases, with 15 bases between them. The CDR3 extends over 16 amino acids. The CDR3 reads CASSLAGTQGPDTQYF. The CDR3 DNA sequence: TGCGCCAGCAGCTTGGCGGGGACACAAGGACCAGATACGCAGTATTTT.

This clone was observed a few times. Here the CDR3 DNA reads TGTGCCAGCTTCGGGACAGGGGTACGGCACTATGGCTACACCTTC. Its protein is CASFGTGVRHYGYTF. The chain is built from TRBV2 and TRBJ1-2, with 10 bases matching TRBD1. After removal of 8 bases from V and 3 bases from J, the junction contained 9 bases not matched to a gene. Germline V gene sequence: CDR1 SNHLY, CDR2 FYNNEI. The CDR3 covers 15 residues.

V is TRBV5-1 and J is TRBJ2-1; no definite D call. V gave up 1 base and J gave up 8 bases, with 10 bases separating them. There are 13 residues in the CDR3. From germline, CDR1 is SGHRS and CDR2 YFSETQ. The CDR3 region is CASSLTTRDEQFF. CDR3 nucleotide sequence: TGCGCCAGCAGCTTGACGACCCGGGATGAGCAGTTCTTC.

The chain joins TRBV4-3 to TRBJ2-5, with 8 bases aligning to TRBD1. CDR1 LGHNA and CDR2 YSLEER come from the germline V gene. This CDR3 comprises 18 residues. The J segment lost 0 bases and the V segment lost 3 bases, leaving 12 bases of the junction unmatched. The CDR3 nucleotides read TGCGCCAGCAGCCAGCAGTCTTCAGGGGGCCAGTACCAAGAGACCCAGTACTTC. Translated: CASSQQSSGGQYQETQYF.

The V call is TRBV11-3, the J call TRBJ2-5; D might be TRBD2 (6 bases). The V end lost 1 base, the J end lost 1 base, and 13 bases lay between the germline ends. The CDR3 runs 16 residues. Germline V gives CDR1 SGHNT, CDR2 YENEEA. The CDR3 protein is CASSLGWGESQETQYF. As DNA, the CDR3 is TGTGCCAGCAGCTTAGGGTGGGGGGAGAGCCAAGAGACCCAGTACTTC.

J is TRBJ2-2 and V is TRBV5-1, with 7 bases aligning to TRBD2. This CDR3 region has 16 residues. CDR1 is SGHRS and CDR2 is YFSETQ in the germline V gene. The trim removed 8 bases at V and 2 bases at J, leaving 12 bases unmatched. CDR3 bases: TGCGCCAGTACCTACGGGAGGAACTCAAACACCGGGGAGCTGTTTTTT. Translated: CASTYGRNSNTGELFF.

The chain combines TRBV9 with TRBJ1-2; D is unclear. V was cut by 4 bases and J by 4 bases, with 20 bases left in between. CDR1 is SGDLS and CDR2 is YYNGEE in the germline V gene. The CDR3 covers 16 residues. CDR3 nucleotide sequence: TGTGCCAGCAGCCATAGTGGGCACGGACTGGCCTATGGCTACACCTTC. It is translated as CASSHSGHGLAYGYTF.

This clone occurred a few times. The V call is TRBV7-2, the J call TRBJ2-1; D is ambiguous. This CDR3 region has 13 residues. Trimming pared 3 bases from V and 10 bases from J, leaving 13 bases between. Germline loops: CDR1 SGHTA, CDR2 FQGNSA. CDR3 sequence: CASSFGLAAEQFF. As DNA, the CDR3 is TGTGCCAGCAGCTTTGGTTTGGCGGCCGAGCAGTTCTTC. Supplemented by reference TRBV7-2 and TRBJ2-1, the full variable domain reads GAGVSQSPSNKVTEKGKDVELRCDPISGHTALYWYRQSLGQGLEFLIYFQGNSAPDKSGLPSDRFSAERTGGSVSTLTIQRTQQEDSAVYLCASSFGLAAEQFFGPGTRLTVL.

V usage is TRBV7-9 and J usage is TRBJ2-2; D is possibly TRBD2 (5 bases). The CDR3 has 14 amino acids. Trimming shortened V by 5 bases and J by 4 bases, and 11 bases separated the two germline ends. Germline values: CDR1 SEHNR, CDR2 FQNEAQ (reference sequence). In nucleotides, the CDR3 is TGTGCCAGCAGCCACGGGGAGTTCACCGGGGAGCTGTTTTTT. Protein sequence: CASSHGEFTGELFF.

CDR3 bases: TGTGCCAGCTCACTCAGAACTAGTCTTAGAGATGAGCAGTTCTTC. This encodes CASSLRTSLRDEQFF. The rearrangement links TRBV18 to TRBJ2-1; TRBD2 is a possible D gene (5 bases). The CDR3 has 15 residues. The germline V gene encodes CDR1 KGHSH and CDR2 LQKENI. V was clipped by 4 bases and J by 8 bases, with 18 bases between them.

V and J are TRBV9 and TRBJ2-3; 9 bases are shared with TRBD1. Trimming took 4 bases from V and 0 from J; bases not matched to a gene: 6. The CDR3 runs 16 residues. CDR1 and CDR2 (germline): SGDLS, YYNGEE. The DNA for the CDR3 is TGTGCCAGCAGCCCTACCGGGACAGGGAGCACAGATACGCAGTATTTT. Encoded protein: CASSPTGTGSTDTQYF.

The CDR3 region has the DNA TGTGCCAGCAGCCAAGTGTCAAAGCAGTTCTTC. It translates to CASSQVSKQFF. The chain uses TRBV3-1 (or the pseudogene TRBV3-2) and TRBJ2-1; no definite D call. Germline CDR1 is LGHDT and CDR2 is YNNKEL (reference sequence). Trimming took 1 base from V and 11 from J, leaving 6 bases between them. The CDR3 has 11 residues.

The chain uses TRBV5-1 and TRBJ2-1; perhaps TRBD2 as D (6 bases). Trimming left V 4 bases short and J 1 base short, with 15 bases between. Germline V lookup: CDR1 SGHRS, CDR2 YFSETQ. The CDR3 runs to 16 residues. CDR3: CASSLPGLSSYNEQFF. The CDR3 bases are TGCGCCAGCAGCCTGCCGGGACTCAGTTCCTACAATGAGCAGTTCTTC. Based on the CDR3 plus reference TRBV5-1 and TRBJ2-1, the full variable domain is KAGVTQTPRYLIKTRGQQVTLSCSPISGHRSVSWYQQTPGQGLQFLFEYFSETQRNKGNFPGRFSGRQFSNSRSEMNVSTLELGDSALYLCASSLPGLSSYNEQFFGPGTRLTVL.

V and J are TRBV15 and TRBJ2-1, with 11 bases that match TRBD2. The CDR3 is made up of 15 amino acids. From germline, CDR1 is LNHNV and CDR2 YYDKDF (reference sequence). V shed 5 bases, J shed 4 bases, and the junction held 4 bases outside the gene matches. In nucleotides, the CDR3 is TGTGCCACCAGCCTGACTAGCGGGGATTACAATGAGCAGTTCTTC. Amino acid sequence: CATSLTSGDYNEQFF.

CDR3 sequence: CASSVGSRDNSPLHF. The CDR3 DNA follows: TGTGCCAGCAGCGTAGGTAGCAGAGATAATTCACCCCTCCACTTT. V usage is TRBV9 and J usage is TRBJ1-6; D ambiguous. Germline values: CDR1 SGDLS, CDR2 YYNGEE. The length of the CDR3 is 15 residues. Trimming took off 0 bases at V and 5 bases at J, with 9 bases between the two ends. Using reference TRBV9 and TRBJ1-6 for the parts outside the CDR3, the full variable domain is DSGVTQTPKHLITATGQRVTLRCSPRSGDLSVYWYQQSLDQGLQFLIQYYNGEERAKGNILERFSAQQFPDLHSELNLSSLELGDSALYFCASSVGSRDNSPLHFGNGTRLTVT.

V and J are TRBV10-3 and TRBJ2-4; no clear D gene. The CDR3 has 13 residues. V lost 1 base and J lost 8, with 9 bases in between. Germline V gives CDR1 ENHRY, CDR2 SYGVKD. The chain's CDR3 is CAISEYGWDIQYF. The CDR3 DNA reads TGTGCCATCAGTGAGTACGGGTGGGACATTCAGTACTTC.